The clone carrying this T cell receptor beta chain was detected only a few times. The antigen is unknown. This sample was included in a study of cytomegalovirus exposure and HLA in healthy donors. Findings and limits, study-wide: In a later analysis, at a false discovery rate of 0.05, 15,000 to 20,000 TCR beta sequences were associated with HLA alleles.

The primer mix had 60 Vbeta and 13 Jbeta primers. Original processing methods: Around 12 million of some 80 million unique TCR beta chains were shared, per a later count. Libraries were prepared by immunoSEQ multiplex PCR; TCRdb keeps only in-frame clonotypes and omits some of them. V and J calls and clone size come straight from that table; D and trimming were deduced from the DNA. The sample yields 120,000 or so clones, about 80% seen once. The specimen sequenced was PBMCs. The clonotype comes from a male donor in good health and CMV-seronegative.

Here the CDR3 DNA reads TGTGCCAGTGGCGGAGGCACGGGGAACACTGAAGCTTTCTTT. This encodes CASGGGTGNTEAFF. The chain employs TRBV9 and TRBJ1-1; D is unresolved. The CDR3 is made up of 14 amino acids. Germline CDR1 reads SGDLS; CDR2 reads YYNGEE. Trimming pared 8 bases from V and 1 base from J, leaving 15 bases between. Together with reference TRBV9 and TRBJ1-1, the CDR3 gives the full variable domain: DSGVTQTPKHLITATGQRVTLRCSPRSGDLSVYWYQQSLDQGLQFLIQYYNGEERAKGNILERFSAQQFPDLHSELNLSSLELGDSALYFCASGGGTGNTEAFFGQGTRLTVV.